The entry below describes one T cell receptor (beta chain). Its target is not known. The data were taken from a study of T cell responses to AZD1222 COVID-19 vaccine. Whole-study context: Some second doses came at about 4 weeks and others at about 12 weeks; these were pooled. Overall study findings and caveats: Possibly, clonal diversity was underestimated; donors were largely white British and included more females. A rise in Spike-specific TCR breadth and depth followed two AZD1222 doses.

The CDR3 contains 13 residues. V shed 1 base and J shed 3 bases, with 7 bases lying between them. Germline V CDR1 and CDR2: SGHTA, FQGNSA. TCRdb's copy holds only in-frame clones and misses some; the assay was immunoSEQ multiplex PCR. The sample records about 84,000 clones, 80% to 90% being singletons. J is TRBJ2-7 and V is TRBV7-2; D uncertain. The sequences come from peripheral blood, collected on day 0 of AZD1222 vaccination. This receptor was taken from an adult in good health. The CDR3 DNA is TGTGCCAGCAGCTTAGGGTCCTACTACGAGCAGTACTTC. As protein: CASSLGSYYEQYF.